The 19 T cell receptor beta chains presented below share a single source sample, sequenced in a study of neurological immune-mediated disorders (dated 2019 in TCRdb). Receptor amplification or capture employed 5' RACE. Sequenced using an Illumina HiSeq 2500. TCRdb reanalyzed the raw reads on its own, using fastp at Q25 for trimming and MiXCR for clone calling, and kept in-frame beta chains. CDR3 protein duplicates are merged, each entry listing the most common genes and DNA. The sample profile shows about 45,000 distinct CDR3 sequences; about 13% of them were found once. The ten largest clones represent over 9.5% of the sample. The time point label for this specimen denotes: longitudinal time-point 3. Sequenced sample: PBMCs. These receptors all come from a man aged 25 to 40 in good health.

In this sample, this clonotype turned up many times. The chain carries TRBV29-1 and TRBJ2-7; TRBD1 matches 8 bases. V trimming: 3 bases; J trimming: 2 bases; junction bases outside the gene matches: 12. This CDR3 is 16 amino acids long. Germline-derived CDR1 and CDR2 are SQVTM and ANQGSEA. Here the CDR3 reads CSVEGTSGTGTYEQYF. The DNA of the CDR3 is TGCAGCGTTGAGGGAACTTCCGGGACAGGTACCTACGAGCAGTACTTC.

This clonotype has at least ten counts. V and J are TRBV6-4 and TRBJ2-1, with D unresolved. V was shortened by 0 bases and J by 8 bases, with 11 bases between the two germline ends. Germline V gene data show CDR1 as MRHNA and CDR2 as SNTAGT. This CDR3 spans 14 amino acids. This CDR3 reads CASSDSTAVDEQFF. The DNA of the CDR3 is TGTGCCAGCAGTGACTCGACGGCCGTCGATGAGCAGTTCTTC.

This clonotype came up many times. This rearrangement joins TRBV7-6 to TRBJ1-3; possibly TRBD1 for D (5 bases). The V gene lost 1 base and the J gene lost 2 bases, with 12 bases spanning the gap. Germline CDR1 and CDR2: SGHVS and FNYEAQ. CDR3 length: 16 residues. In DNA form, the CDR3 reads TGTGCCAGCAGCTTAGGCCTCTCGGGGGCTGGAAACACCATATATTTT. Translated: CASSLGLSGAGNTIYF.

This clonotype was recorded at least ten times. This chain joins TRBV5-1 and TRBJ1-4, with D hard to call. V lost 4 bases and J 5 bases, leaving 9 bases between the germline ends. The CDR3 covers 13 residues. Germline assignment: CDR1 SGHRS and CDR2 YFSETQ. The DNA for the CDR3 is TGCGCCAGCAGCGAGGGCATCAATGAAAAACTGTTTTTT. Translation gives CASSEGINEKLFF.

This clonotype was picked up many times. V and J are TRBV5-1 and TRBJ1-6, with 8 bases lining up with TRBD1. The CDR3 runs to 15 residues. After removal of 0 bases from V and 10 bases from J, the junction contained 6 bases not matched to a gene. CDR1 and CDR2 (germline): SGHRS, YFSETQ. Here the CDR3 reads CASSLGTGTESPLHF. The CDR3 DNA reads TGCGCCAGCAGCTTGGGGACAGGGACAGAATCACCCCTCCACTTT.

This clonotype was observed at least ten times. The rearrangement joins TRBV5-1 to TRBJ2-7; D remains unclear. CDR3 length: 13 residues. V lost 2 bases, J lost 7 bases, and 13 bases lay in between. The V gene's germline CDR1 is SGHRS and CDR2 YFSETQ. CDR3 loop: CASSFDTMGEQYF. In nucleotides, the CDR3 is TGCGCCAGCAGCTTTGACACTATGGGAGAGCAGTACTTC.

Ten or more counts support this clonotype. The chain carries TRBV2 and TRBJ2-7; 7 bases align to TRBD1. The CDR3 totals 14 residues. J was trimmed by 5 bases and V by 4 bases; bases with no gene match: 8. From germline, CDR1 is SNHLY and CDR2 FYNNEI. As DNA, the CDR3 is TGTGCCAGCAGTGGAATGAGACAGGGACACGAGCAGTACTTC. Its translation is CASSGMRQGHEQYF.

This clonotype has ten or more counts. The chain has TRBV7-2 and TRBJ2-7; D is perhaps TRBD2 (5 bases). This CDR3 is 17 amino acids long. Between the trimmed V and J ends, which lost 5 bases and 4 bases, there was a span of 24 bases. Germline CDR1 SGHTA, CDR2 FQGNSA. The CDR3 DNA reads as TGTGCCAGCAGCCGAACCCTATACCCCCGGGATGGTTACGAGCAGTACTTC. Its protein product is CASSRTLYPRDGYEQYF.

In its sample, this clonotype was seen many times. The J gene is TRBJ2-3, the V gene TRBV5-1; no definite D call. Per germline, CDR1 SGHRS and CDR2 YFSETQ. This CDR3 has 14 residues. The V and J ends lost 7 bases and 0 bases respectively, with 12 bases between them. The chain's CDR3 is CASGERKSTDTQYF. The DNA of the CDR3 is TGCGCCAGCGGCGAGAGGAAGAGCACAGATACGCAGTATTTT.

This clonotype has at least ten counts. The rearrangement uses TRBV5-1 and TRBJ2-4; a weak D match, TRBD2 (5 bases). Between the trimmed V and J ends, which lost 1 base and 0 bases, there was a span of 14 bases. In germline, CDR1 is SGHRS, CDR2 YFSETQ. CDR3 length: 17 amino acids. CDR3 in amino acids: CASSLQDSASAKNIQYF. In nucleotides, the CDR3 is TGCGCCAGCAGCTTGCAAGATAGCGCCTCAGCCAAAAACATTCAGTACTTC.

Many counts were recorded for this clonotype. The V call is TRBV5-1, the J call TRBJ2-2; the match to TRBD1 covers 10 bases. CDR1 SGHRS and CDR2 YFSETQ come from the germline V gene. V lost 4 bases to trimming and J lost 4 bases; unmatched junction nucleotides: 4. The length of the CDR3 is 15 residues. CDR3 loop: CASSQGQGSTGELFF. CDR3 bases: TGCGCCAGCAGCCAGGGACAGGGGAGCACCGGGGAGCTGTTTTTT.

At least ten counts were recorded for this clonotype. V is TRBV5-1 and J is TRBJ2-1, with 8 bases lining up with TRBD1. This CDR3 has 17 amino acids. The germline gives CDR1 SGHRS, CDR2 YFSETQ. The V gene end was trimmed by 0 bases and the J gene end by 2 bases; junction bases not matched to a gene: 7. The CDR3 DNA reads TGCGCCAGCAGCTTGGGAGATGGGACAGGAGCCTACAATGAGCAGTTCTTC. This sequence encodes CASSLGDGTGAYNEQFF.

This clonotype was seen ten or more times. The CDR3 ends on some other residue instead of the conserved phenylalanine or tryptophan, so this is likely a read error. The chain is built from TRBV29-1 and TRBJ1-2; D unresolved. V shed 3 bases and J shed 6 bases, with 11 bases lying between them. The germline V gene encodes CDR1 SQVTM and CDR2 ANQGSEA. The CDR3 loop spans 12 amino acids. The CDR3 DNA reads as TGCAGCGTTGATCCCTCTTTGGATGGCTACACCTTA. Amino acids: CSVDPSLDGYTL.

Notes on this clonotype: Relative to the germline gene, one junction end is altered; a read error may explain this. The chain recombines TRBV29-1 with TRBJ2-1; tentative D call: TRBD2 (6 bases). CDR1 is SQVTM and CDR2 is ANQGSEA in the germline V gene. The CDR3 covers 15 residues. For the CDR3, the DNA is TGCAGCGTCTTATTAGCGGACAACTCCTACAATGATCAGTTCTTC. It translates to CSVLLADNSYNDQFF.

This clonotype was observed many times. The J gene is TRBJ2-7, the V gene TRBV20-1, with 8 bases lining up with TRBD1. This CDR3 comprises 16 residues. V shed 0 bases, J shed 5 bases, and the junction held 12 bases outside the gene matches. Germline V lookup: CDR1 DFQATT, CDR2 SNEGSKA (reference sequence). In nucleotides, the CDR3 is TGCAGTGCTAGAGATTCGCGAAACGGACAGGGCAACGAGCAGTACTTC. Protein product: CSARDSRNGQGNEQYF.

Ten or more counts support this clonotype. The rearrangement joins TRBV12-3 or TRBV12-4 to TRBJ1-5; D possibly corresponds to TRBD1 (6 bases). The V and J ends lost 6 bases and 2 bases respectively, with 8 bases between them. This CDR3 contains 13 residues. CDR3 residues: CASSRGGNQPQHF. As DNA, the CDR3 is TGTGCCAGCAGCAGGGGTGGCAATCAGCCCCAGCATTTT.

The chain recombines TRBV5-1 with TRBJ2-7, with D uncertain. Germline CDR1 is SGHRS and CDR2 is YFSETQ. This CDR3 comprises 15 residues. Trimming stripped 0 bases from V and 5 bases from J, with 15 bases between. The CDR3 nucleotides are TGCGCCAGCAGCTTGGACTCGGTCCGAAGGAACGAGCAGTACTTC. It translates to CASSLDSVRRNEQYF.

This clonotype was found many times. The genes are TRBV5-1 and TRBJ2-1, with 12 bases fitting TRBD2. The CDR3 sequence is 16 residues long. Germline lookup yields CDR1 SGHRS and CDR2 YFSETQ. V lost 6 bases to trimming and J lost 8 bases; unmatched junction nucleotides: 12. CDR3 region: CASTPGWTSGMDEQFF. CDR3 DNA: TGCGCCAGCACCCCTGGGTGGACTAGCGGGATGGATGAGCAGTTCTTC.

At least ten counts were recorded for this clonotype. The genes are TRBV5-1 and TRBJ2-3; 7 bases agree with TRBD2. The CDR3 is made up of 17 amino acids. After removal of 3 bases from V and 2 bases from J, the junction contained 12 bases not matched to a gene. CDR1 and CDR2 from the germline V gene are SGHRS and YFSETQ. DNA of the CDR3: TGCGCCAGCAGCTCCCTCCGGAGCGGGGAATTCACAGATACGCAGTATTTT. Translating gives CASSSLRSGEFTDTQYF.